These 10 T cell receptor beta chains share one sample of origin, sequenced in a study of blood T cell repertoires in COVID-19. Clones were sequenced by immunoSEQ multiplex PCR, and TCRdb holds only the in-frame ones, with some missing. Here the sample spans approximately 110,000 clones, 60% to 85% being singletons. Sequences were obtained from peripheral blood. These TCRs come from a human donor with acute or convalescent COVID-19. The donor label of this sample is uncertain.

This clone was recorded only once. The rearrangement joins TRBV30 to TRBJ2-5; 7 bases agree with TRBD2. This CDR3 comprises 14 residues. The germline V gene has CDR1 GTSNPN and CDR2 SVGIG (reference sequence). With 1 base clipped from V and 2 bases from J, the junction kept 4 bases outside the gene matches. The CDR3 DNA follows: TGTGCCTGGAGTGCTAAGCGGGGACAAGAGACCCAGTACTTC. It encodes CAWSAKRGQETQYF. The variable domain in full, completed from reference TRBV30 and TRBJ2-5, reads SQTIHQWPATLVQPVGSPLSLECTVEGTSNPNLYWYRQAAGRGLQLLFYSVGIGQISSEVPQNLSASRPQDRQFILSSKKLLLSDSGFYLCAWSAKRGQETQYFGPGTRLLVL.

The genes are TRBV7-8 and TRBJ1-4, with D tentatively TRBD1 (6 bases). The CDR3 runs 16 residues. Germline assignment: CDR1 SGHVS and CDR2 FQNEAQ. The V gene lost 5 bases and the J gene lost 0 bases, with 13 bases spanning the gap. The CDR3 DNA is TGTGCCAGCAGCCACTACAGGGCCCCAACTAATGAAAAACTGTTTTTT. Amino acids: CASSHYRAPTNEKLFF.

The J gene is TRBJ1-1, the V gene TRBV29-1; weak D call: TRBD1 (6 bases). The V gene's germline CDR1 is SQVTM and CDR2 ANQGSEA. The CDR3 runs 16 residues. Trimming pared 4 bases from V and 0 bases from J, leaving 18 bases between. CDR3 loop: CSVVGRGPRMNTEAFF. The CDR3, as DNA: TGCAGCGTTGTCGGCAGGGGCCCGAGAATGAACACTGAAGCTTTCTTT.

V is TRBV9 and J is TRBJ1-5; D perhaps matches TRBD1 (5 bases). Germline loops: CDR1 SGDLS, CDR2 YYNGEE. The CDR3 spans 15 residues. Trimming removed 4 bases from V and 4 bases from J, with 15 bases in between. The CDR3 DNA follows: TGTGCCAGCAGCCTGGATGGGGCTTCAAATCAGCCCCAGCATTTT. Residues: CASSLDGASNQPQHF. The entire variable domain, with the rest obtained from reference TRBV9 and TRBJ1-5, is as follows: DSGVTQTPKHLITATGQRVTLRCSPRSGDLSVYWYQQSLDQGLQFLIQYYNGEERAKGNILERFSAQQFPDLHSELNLSSLELGDSALYFCASSLDGASNQPQHFGDGTRLSIL.

Remarks on this clone: Being one base from a much bigger clone, this may be a read error. The sample has other DNA sequences that encode this CDR3 too. This sequence joins TRBV5-1 and TRBJ2-7; TRBD2 agrees at 8 bases. This CDR3 is built from 14 residues. Germline V gene data show CDR1 as SGHRS and CDR2 as YFSETQ. V shed 3 bases, J shed 3 bases, and the junction held 5 bases outside the gene matches. Here the CDR3 DNA reads TGCGCCAGCAGCTGGGGTCGGGGGGGCTACGAGCAGTACTTC. Protein product: CASSWGRGGYEQYF.

This chain connects TRBV14 to TRBJ1-2; D is ambiguous. The V and J ends lost 4 bases and 3 bases respectively, with 9 bases between them. The CDR3 has 13 residues. The V gene's germline CDR1 is SGHDN and CDR2 FVKESK. The CDR3 loop reads CASSRKLDYGYTF. The CDR3 DNA follows: TGTGCCAGCAGCCGTAAGCTCGACTATGGCTACACCTTC.

The chain uses TRBV4-1 and TRBJ2-7, with TRBD1 identical over 7 bases. From germline, CDR1 is MGHRA and CDR2 YSYEKL. Trimming cost V 4 bases and J 1 base; bases outside gene matches: 1. The CDR3 contains 13 residues. Written as DNA, the CDR3 is TGCGCCAGCAGCCTGACAGGGTCCTACGAGCAGTACTTC. Translated: CASSLTGSYEQYF.

This chain connects TRBV6-5 to TRBJ1-6; 8 bases line up with TRBD1. The CDR3 is made up of 16 amino acids. Germline loops: CDR1 MNHEY, CDR2 SVGAGI. V was clipped by 2 bases and J by 6 bases; unmatched bases: 6. The CDR3 DNA reads TGTGCCAGCAGTTACGGCCGGACAGGGTTTAATTCACCCCTCCACTTT. Encoded protein: CASSYGRTGFNSPLHF.

The chain employs TRBV2 and TRBJ1-5; D may be TRBD1 (5 bases). The CDR3 spans 15 residues. The V end lost 7 bases, the J end lost 6 bases, and 19 bases lay between the germline ends. Looked up from germline, CDR1 is SNHLY and CDR2 is FYNNEI. The CDR3 DNA reads TGTGCCAGCAACGATGGCCAGGGTTTAGTTCAGCCCCAGCATTTT. Its protein product is CASNDGQGLVQPQHF.

The J gene is TRBJ2-2, the V gene TRBV19; TRBD1 agrees at 8 bases. Unmatched junction bases numbered 6, after V lost 6 bases and J lost 3 bases. This CDR3 has 15 residues. The germline V gene encodes CDR1 LNHDA and CDR2 SQIVND (reference sequence). The CDR3 here is CASSPGQEYTGELFF. CDR3 sequence (DNA): TGTGCCAGTAGCCCGGGACAGGAGTACACCGGGGAGCTGTTTTTT.